This T cell receptor beta chain was captured by sequencing in a study of cytomegalovirus exposure and HLA in healthy donors. Study observations and caveats: Most likely, a cluster of highly shared sequence variants arose as a sequencing artifact. The authors confirmed in vitro that a few CMV-associated chains were specific for CMV antigens.

Samples came from healthy bone marrow donors. V lost 6 bases to trimming and J lost 4 bases; unmatched junction nucleotides: 6. The germline CDR1 and CDR2 sequences are MDHEN and SYDVKM. This CDR3 contains 14 residues. Details on this clone: Its target is unknown.

PCR amplification relied on 60 Vbeta primers (plus 13 Jbeta primers). Clones were sequenced by immunoSEQ multiplex PCR, and TCRdb holds only the in-frame ones, with some missing. Its table records 60,000 to 75,000 clones. V and J are TRBV28 and TRBJ1-2; TRBD1 matches 9 bases. This sequence was found in a female donor in good health and CMV-seropositive. Sequenced: PBMCs. The CDR3 protein is CASRRTGGSYGYTF. The CDR3 nucleotides are TGTGCCAGCAGACGCACAGGGGGCAGCTATGGCTACACCTTC.